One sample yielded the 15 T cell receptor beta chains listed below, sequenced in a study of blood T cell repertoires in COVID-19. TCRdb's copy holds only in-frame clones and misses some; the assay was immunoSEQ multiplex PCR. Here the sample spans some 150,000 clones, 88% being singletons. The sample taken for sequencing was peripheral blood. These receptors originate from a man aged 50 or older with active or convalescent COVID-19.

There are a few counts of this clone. The CDR3 DNA reads as TGTGCCAGTAGTCGGGGGAGTAGGCTAGGGGCCGGTACGCAGTATTTT. This sequence encodes CASSRGSRLGAGTQYF. The chain has TRBV19 and TRBJ2-3; TRBD2 might be the D (6 bases). Deletions cut 5 bases from V and 8 bases from J, with 23 bases between. The CDR3 is made up of 16 amino acids. Germline V gives CDR1 LNHDA, CDR2 SQIVND (reference sequence).

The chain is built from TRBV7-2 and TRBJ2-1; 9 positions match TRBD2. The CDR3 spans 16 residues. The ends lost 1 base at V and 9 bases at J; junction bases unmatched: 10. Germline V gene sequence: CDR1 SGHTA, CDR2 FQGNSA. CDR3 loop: CASSLVSAGGGREQFF. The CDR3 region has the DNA TGTGCCAGCAGCTTAGTATCGGCGGGAGGGGGTCGTGAGCAGTTCTTC.

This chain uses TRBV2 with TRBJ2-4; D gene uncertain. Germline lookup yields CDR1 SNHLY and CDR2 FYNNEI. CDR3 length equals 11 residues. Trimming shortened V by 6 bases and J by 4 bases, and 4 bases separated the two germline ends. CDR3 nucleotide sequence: TGTGCCAGCAGCATGAAAAACATTCAGTACTTC. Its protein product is CASSMKNIQYF.

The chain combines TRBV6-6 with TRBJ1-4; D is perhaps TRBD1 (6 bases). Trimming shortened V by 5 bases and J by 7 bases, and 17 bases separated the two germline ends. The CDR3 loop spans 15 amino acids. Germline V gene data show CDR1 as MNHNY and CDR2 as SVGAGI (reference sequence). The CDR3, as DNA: TGTGCCAGCAGTGGAGGGGGGGGCGGAAGTGAAAAACTGTTTTTT. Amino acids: CASSGGGGGSEKLFF.

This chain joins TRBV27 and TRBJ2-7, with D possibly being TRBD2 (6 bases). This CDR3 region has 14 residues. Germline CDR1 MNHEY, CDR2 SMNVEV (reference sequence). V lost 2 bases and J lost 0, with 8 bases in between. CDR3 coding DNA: TGTGCCAGCAGTTTAGGCGGGACCTCCTACGAGCAGTACTTC. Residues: CASSLGGTSYEQYF.

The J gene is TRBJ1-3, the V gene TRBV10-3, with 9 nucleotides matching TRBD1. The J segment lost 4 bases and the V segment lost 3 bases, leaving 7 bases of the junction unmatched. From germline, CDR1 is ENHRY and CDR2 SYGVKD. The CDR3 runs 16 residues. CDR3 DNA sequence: TGTGCCATCAGTGAATCCGGGACAGGGCCCGGAAACACCATATATTTT. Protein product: CAISESGTGPGNTIYF.

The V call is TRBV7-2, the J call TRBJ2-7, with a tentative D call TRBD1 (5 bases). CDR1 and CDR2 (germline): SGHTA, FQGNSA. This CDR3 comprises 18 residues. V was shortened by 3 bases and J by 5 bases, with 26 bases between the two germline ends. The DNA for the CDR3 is TGTGCCAGCAGCTTCCTACCTCGGGCGGCAGGGCGATGGAACGAGCAGTACTTC. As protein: CASSFLPRAAGRWNEQYF.

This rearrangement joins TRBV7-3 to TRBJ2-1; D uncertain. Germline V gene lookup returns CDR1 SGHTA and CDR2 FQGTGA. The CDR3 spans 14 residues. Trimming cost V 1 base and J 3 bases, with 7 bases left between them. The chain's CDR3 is CASSLNGGYNEQFF. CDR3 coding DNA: TGTGCCAGCAGCTTAAACGGTGGCTACAATGAGCAGTTCTTC.

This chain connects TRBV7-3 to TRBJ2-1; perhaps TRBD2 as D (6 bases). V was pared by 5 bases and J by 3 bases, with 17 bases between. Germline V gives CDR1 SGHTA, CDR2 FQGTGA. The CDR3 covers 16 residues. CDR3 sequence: CASSPRLGGDYNEQFF. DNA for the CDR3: TGTGCCAGCAGCCCGAGACTAGGAGGAGACTACAATGAGCAGTTCTTC.

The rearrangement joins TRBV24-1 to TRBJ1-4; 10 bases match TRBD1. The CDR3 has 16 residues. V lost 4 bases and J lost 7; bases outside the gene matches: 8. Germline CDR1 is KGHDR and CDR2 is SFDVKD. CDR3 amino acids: CATSEGDRGLSEKLFF. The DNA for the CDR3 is TGTGCCACCAGTGAGGGAGACAGGGGGCTTAGTGAAAAACTGTTTTTT.

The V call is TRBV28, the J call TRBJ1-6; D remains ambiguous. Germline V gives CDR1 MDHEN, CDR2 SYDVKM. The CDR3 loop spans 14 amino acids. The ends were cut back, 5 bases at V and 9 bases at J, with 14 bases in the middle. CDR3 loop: CASSPPSRGSPLHF. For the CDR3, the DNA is TGTGCCAGCAGTCCCCCCAGCCGGGGTTCACCCCTCCACTTT.

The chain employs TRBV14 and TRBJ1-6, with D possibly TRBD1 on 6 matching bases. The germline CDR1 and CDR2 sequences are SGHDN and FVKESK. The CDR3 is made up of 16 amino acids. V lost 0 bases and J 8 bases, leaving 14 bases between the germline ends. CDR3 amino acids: CASSQEGVRGYSPLHF. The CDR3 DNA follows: TGTGCCAGCAGCCAAGAAGGTGTCAGGGGATATTCACCCCTCCACTTT.

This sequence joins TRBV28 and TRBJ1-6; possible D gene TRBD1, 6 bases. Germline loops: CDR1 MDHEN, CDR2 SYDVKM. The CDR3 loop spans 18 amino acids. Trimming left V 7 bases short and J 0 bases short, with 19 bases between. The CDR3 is CASTSPTGLSSYNSPLHF. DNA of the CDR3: TGTGCCAGCACCTCACCCACAGGGTTAAGCTCCTATAATTCACCCCTCCACTTT.

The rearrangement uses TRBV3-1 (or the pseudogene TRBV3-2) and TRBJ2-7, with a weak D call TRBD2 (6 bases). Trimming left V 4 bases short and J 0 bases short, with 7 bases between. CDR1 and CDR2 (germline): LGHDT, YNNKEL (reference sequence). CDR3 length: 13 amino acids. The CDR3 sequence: CASSPTSSYEQYF. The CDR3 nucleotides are TGTGCCAGCAGCCCGACTAGCTCCTACGAGCAGTACTTC.

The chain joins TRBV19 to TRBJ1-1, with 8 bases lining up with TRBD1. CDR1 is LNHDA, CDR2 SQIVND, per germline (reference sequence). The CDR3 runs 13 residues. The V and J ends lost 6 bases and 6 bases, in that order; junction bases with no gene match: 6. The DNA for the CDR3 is TGTGCCAGTAGGACAGGGGTAACAGCTGAAGCTTTCTTT. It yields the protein CASRTGVTAEAFF.